This TCR beta chain was sequenced in a study of breast tumors, draining lymph nodes, adjacent tissues. Axillary draining lymph nodes of breast cancer patients supplied the node samples. TCRdb independently ran MiXCR on the multiplex PCR reads; one entry per CDR3 protein. There are roughly 110,000 distinct CDR3 sequences in the sample; 30% occur only once, and 5.5% to 6% lies in the top ten. A word on this clonotype: The DNA is left out, because the CDR3 cannot be placed on it with certainty; the CDR3 is given as TCRdb lists it.

Germline-derived CDR1 and CDR2 are SNHLY and FYNNEI. The CDR3 is 21 residues long, counting both termini. The sequenced sample consisted of axillary lymph node tissue. The gene calls are TRBV2 and TRBJ1-5; the table's D call of TRBD1 was not tested on the DNA. The clonotype originates from a female donor with breast cancer. Some clones in this sample may be carry-over from other donors' samples. The CDR3 spells CASSEALQDEKLFFGSGTQHF.